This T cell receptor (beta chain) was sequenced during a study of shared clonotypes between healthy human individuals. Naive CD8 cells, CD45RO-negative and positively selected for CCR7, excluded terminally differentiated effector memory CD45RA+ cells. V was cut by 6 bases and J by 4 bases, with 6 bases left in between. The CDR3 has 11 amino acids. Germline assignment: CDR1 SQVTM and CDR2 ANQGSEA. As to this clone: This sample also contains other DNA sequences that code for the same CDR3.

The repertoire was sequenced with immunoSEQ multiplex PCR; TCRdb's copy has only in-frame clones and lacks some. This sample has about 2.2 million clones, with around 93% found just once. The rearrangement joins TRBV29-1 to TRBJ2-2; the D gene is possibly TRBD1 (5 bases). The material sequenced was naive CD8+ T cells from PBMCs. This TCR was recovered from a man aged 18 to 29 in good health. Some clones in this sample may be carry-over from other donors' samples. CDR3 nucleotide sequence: TGCAGCGTCAGGGTCACCGGGGAGCTGTTTTTT. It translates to CSVRVTGELFF.